This T cell receptor delta chain derives from a study of γδ T cells in repeated Plasmodium falciparum infection. Background on the study: The natural-infection arm compared Malian children under seasonal malaria with matched Australian children.

TCRdb reanalyzed the multiplex PCR reads using CATT. The sample gives some 51,000 delta-chain clones, about 2% of which show up once; 20% to 25% is in the top ten. This clone has more than one count but fewer than ten. The protein that TCRdb holds for this DNA derives from a much larger clone and differs from the translated DNA at residue 12, which likely indicates a read error; the protein shown here is translated from the DNA. The specimen sequenced was gamma-delta T cells from blood. The clonotype was recovered from a pool of human donors (malaria-infected and uninfected, not separated).

The CDR3 loop is CACDTVWGIRDGPLIF. Written as DNA, the CDR3 is TGTGCCTGTGACACGGTCTGGGGGATACGTGACGGACCCCTGATCTTT. The chain combines TRDV2 with TRDJ4; 12 nucleotides align to TRDD3. The J gene is absent in TCRdb and was assigned here via DNA matching to germline. The V and J ends lost 1 base and 3 bases, in that order; junction bases with no gene match: 8. Germline CDR1 and CDR2: GEAIGNYY and EKD. The CDR3 spans 16 residues.